Sequencing of this TCR beta chain was carried out in a study of identical twins. General observations from the study: Surplus twin overlap in beta out-of-frame sequences was less pronounced. The presence of invariant MAIT and iNKT cells could partly confound analyses of zero-insertion sequences.

The germline gives CDR1 SGHAT, CDR2 FQNNGV. The CDR3 is made up of 15 amino acids. The V gene lost 5 bases and the J gene lost 5 bases, with 18 bases spanning the gap. This clonotype appeared a few times. Its specificity is unknown. TCRdb redid the calling of the 5' RACE reads with MiXCR, one entry per CDR3 protein. The repertoire holds 650,000 to 800,000 distinct CDR3 sequences, with under 9% as singletons. The sample also formed part of further work on yellow fever vaccine responses in identical twins.

Sequencing used PBMCs. This TCR derives from a woman aged 18-29 years in good health. The rearrangement joins TRBV11-2 to TRBJ1-1; D gene ambiguous. The CDR3 DNA reads as TGTGCCAGCAGCGAAGCTAACCGGGATGTTACTGAAGCTTTCTTT. This sequence encodes CASSEANRDVTEAFF.